Sequencing of this TCR beta chain was carried out in a study of T-cell reconstitution after alpha-beta-depleted transplantation in children. Unique molecular identifiers featured in how the TCRbeta library was prepared. MiXCR, applied by TCRdb to the PCR reads, yields one record per CDR3 protein. The data contain some 640,000 distinct CDR3 sequences, 16% of them singletons. The germline CDR1 and CDR2 sequences are KGHDR and SFDVKD. Trimming cost V 0 bases and J 3 bases; bases outside gene matches: 10. The CDR3 spans 19 residues. Specimen: PBMCs from the stem cell graft donor, collected from the stem cell graft. The chain uses TRBV24-1 and TRBJ2-1, with 10 bases identical to TRBD2. The receptor comes from a human donor who donated a stem cell graft to a child with acute myeloid leukemia. CDR3 sequence: CATSDLSTAGGPNYNEQFF. The CDR3 DNA is TGTGCCACCAGTGATTTGAGTACAGCGGGGGGGCCAAACTACAATGAGCAGTTCTTC.